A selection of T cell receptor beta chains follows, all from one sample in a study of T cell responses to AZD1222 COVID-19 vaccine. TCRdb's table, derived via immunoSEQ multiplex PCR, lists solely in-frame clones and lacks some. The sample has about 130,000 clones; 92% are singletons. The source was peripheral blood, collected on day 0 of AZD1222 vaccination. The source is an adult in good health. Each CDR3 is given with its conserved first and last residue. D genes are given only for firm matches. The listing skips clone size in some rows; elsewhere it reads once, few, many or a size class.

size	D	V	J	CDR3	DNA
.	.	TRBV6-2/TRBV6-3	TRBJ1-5	CASSAQAVQPQHF	TGTGCCAGCAGTGCACAGGCGGTTCAGCCCCAGCATTTT
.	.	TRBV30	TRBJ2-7	CAWSDLRSYEQYF	TGTGCCTGGAGTGATTTAAGATCCTACGAGCAGTACTTC
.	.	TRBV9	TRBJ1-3	CASSVDRSGIYF	TGTGCCAGCAGCGTAGATCGGTCAGGAATATATTTT
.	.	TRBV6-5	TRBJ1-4	CASSPNRDINEKLFF	TGTGCCAGCAGCCCAAACCGGGACATTAATGAAAAACTGTTTTTT
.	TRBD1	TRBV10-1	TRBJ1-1	CASSEIGDRGKTEAFF	TGCGCCAGCAGTGAAATAGGGGACAGGGGGAAAACTGAAGCTTTCTTT
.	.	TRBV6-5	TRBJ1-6	CASSFRAGNSPLHF	TGTGCCAGCAGTTTCCGGGCTGGAAATTCACCCCTCCACTTT
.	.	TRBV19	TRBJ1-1	CASSSGGGTEAFF	TGTGCCAGTAGTAGTGGAGGGGGGACTGAAGCTTTCTTT
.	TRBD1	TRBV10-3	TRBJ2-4	CAISADRVRDIQYF	TGTGCCATCAGTGCGGACAGGGTACGGGACATTCAGTACTTC
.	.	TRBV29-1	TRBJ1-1	CSVRPSNTEAFF	TGCAGCGTTCGGCCGTCGAACACTGAAGCTTTCTTT
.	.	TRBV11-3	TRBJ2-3	CASSLAASTDTQYF	TGTGCCAGCAGCTTAGCGGCATCCACAGATACGCAGTATTTT
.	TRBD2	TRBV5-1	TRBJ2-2	CASSLEPAGGAGELFF	TGCGCCAGCAGCTTGGAACCAGCGGGGGGAGCCGGGGAGCTGTTTTTT
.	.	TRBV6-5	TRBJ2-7	CAIDRDGTYEQYF	TGTGCCATTGATCGGGACGGAACCTACGAGCAGTACTTC
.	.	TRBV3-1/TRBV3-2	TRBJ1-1	CASSQVRNTEAFF	TGTGCCAGCAGCCAAGTACGGAACACTGAAGCTTTCTTT
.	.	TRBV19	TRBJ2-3	CASSIGSPGYTQYF	TGTGCCAGTAGTATAGGAAGTCCGGGGTATACGCAGTATTTT
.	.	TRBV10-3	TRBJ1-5	CAISDSYQPQHF	TGTGCCATCAGTGATAGCTATCAGCCCCAGCATTTT
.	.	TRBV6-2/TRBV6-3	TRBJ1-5	CASSGHDQHQPQHF	TGTGCCAGCAGCGGACACGACCAACATCAGCCCCAGCATTTT
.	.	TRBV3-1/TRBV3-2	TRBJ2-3	CASSRGGDTQYF	TGTGCCAGCAGCCGAGGGGGAGATACGCAGTATTTT
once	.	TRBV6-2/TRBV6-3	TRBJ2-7	CASSLISSYEQYF	TGTGCCAGCAGTTTGATAAGCTCCTACGAGCAGTACTTC
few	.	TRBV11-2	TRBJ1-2	CASSLDWSHYGYTF	TGTGCCAGCAGCTTAGATTGGTCACACTATGGCTACACCTTC
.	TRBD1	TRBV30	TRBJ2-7	CAGLSRGKNEQYF	TGTGCCGGCCTCTCCAGGGGGAAAAACGAGCAGTACTTC
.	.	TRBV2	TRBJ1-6	CASSEGVGSPLHF	TGTGCCAGCAGTGAAGGGGTAGGCTCACCCCTCCACTTT
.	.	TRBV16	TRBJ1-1	CASSIQGNTEAFF	TGTGCCAGCAGCATACAGGGTAACACTGAAGCTTTCTTT
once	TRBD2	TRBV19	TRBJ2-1	CASSIASGEYNEQFF	TGTGCCAGTAGTATAGCTAGCGGGGAGTACAATGAGCAGTTCTTC
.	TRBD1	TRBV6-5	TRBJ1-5	CASSSGQGTQPQHF	TGTGCCAGCAGTTCGGGACAGGGGACACAGCCCCAGCATTTT
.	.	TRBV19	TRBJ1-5	CASSRTRGNQPQHF	TGTGCCAGTAGTAGAACGCGGGGCAATCAGCCCCAGCATTTT
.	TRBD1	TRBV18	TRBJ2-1	CASSLQGTLIYEQFF	TGTGCCAGCTCACTACAGGGGACGTTAATCTATGAGCAGTTCTTC
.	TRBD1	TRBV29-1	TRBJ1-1	CSAGTANTEAFF	TGCAGCGCCGGGACAGCGAACACTGAAGCTTTCTTT
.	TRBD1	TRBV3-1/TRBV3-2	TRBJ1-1	CASSLLPGQEAFF	TGTGCCAGCAGCCTCCTACCGGGACAGGAAGCTTTCTTT
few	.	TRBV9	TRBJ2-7	CASSGGSAGFYEQYF	TGTGCCAGCAGCGGAGGGTCTGCCGGGTTCTACGAGCAGTACTTC
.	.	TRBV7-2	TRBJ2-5	CASSLLPAGIQETQYF	TGTGCCAGCAGCTTACTCCCTGCGGGGATCCAAGAGACCCAGTACTTC
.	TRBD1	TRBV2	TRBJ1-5	CASSVEGAGQPQHF	TGTGCCAGCAGTGTAGAGGGGGCAGGTCAGCCCCAGCATTTT
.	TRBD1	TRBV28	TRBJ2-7	CASSFSRQGVSYEQYF	TGTGCCAGCAGTTTCTCCCGACAGGGAGTCTCCTACGAGCAGTACTTC
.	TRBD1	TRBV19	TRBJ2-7	CASSMGDSQFSYEQYF	TGTGCCAGTAGTATGGGGGACAGTCAGTTCTCCTACGAGCAGTACTTC
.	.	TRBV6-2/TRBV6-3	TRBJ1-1	CASSYSGEAFF	TGTGCCAGCAGTTACTCTGGTGAAGCTTTCTTT
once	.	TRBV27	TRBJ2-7	CASSLVQGHEQYF	TGTGCCAGCAGTTTAGTCCAGGGCCACGAGCAGTACTTC
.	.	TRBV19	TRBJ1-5	CASSFGPTGDQPQHF	TGTGCCAGTAGTTTCGGTCCAACGGGGGATCAGCCCCAGCATTTT
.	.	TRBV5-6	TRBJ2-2	CASSTPLNTGELFF	TGTGCCAGCAGCACGCCCCTGAACACCGGGGAGCTGTTTTTT